The clone carrying this TCR beta chain was detected only a few times. These data are taken from a study of control samples from healthy donors and cancer patients. This CDR3 comprises 14 residues. After removal of 3 bases from V and 6 bases from J, the junction contained 3 bases not matched to a gene. Germline loops: CDR1 SGHRS, CDR2 YFSETQ. Clones were sequenced by immunoSEQ multiplex PCR, and TCRdb holds only the in-frame ones, with some missing. This table holds roughly 88,000 clones, about nine tenths found once. This TCR was sampled from a man in his forties or fifties in good health. What was sequenced was blood. The chain combines TRBV5-1 with TRBJ1-6; 7 bases are shared with TRBD1. This CDR3 reads CASSWDSLNSPLHF. The CDR3 DNA sequence: TGCGCCAGCAGCTGGGACAGCCTTAATTCACCCCTCCACTTT.